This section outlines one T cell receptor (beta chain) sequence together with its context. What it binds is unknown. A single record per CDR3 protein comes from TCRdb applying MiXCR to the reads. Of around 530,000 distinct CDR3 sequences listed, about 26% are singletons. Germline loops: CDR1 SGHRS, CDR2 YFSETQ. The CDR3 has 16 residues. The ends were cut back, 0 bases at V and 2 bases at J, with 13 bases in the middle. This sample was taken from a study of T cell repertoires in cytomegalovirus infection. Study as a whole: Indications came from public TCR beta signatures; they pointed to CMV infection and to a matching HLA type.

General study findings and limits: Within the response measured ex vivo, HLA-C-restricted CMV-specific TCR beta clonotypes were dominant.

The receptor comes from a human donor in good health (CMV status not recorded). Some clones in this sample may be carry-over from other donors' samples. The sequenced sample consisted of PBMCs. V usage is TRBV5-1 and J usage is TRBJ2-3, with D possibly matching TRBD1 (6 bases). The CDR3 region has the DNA TGCGCCAGCAGCTTGGTCCTTACAGGGTACACAGATACGCAGTATTTT. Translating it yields CASSLVLTGYTDTQYF. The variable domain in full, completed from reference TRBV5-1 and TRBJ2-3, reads KAGVTQTPRYLIKTRGQQVTLSCSPISGHRSVSWYQQTPGQGLQFLFEYFSETQRNKGNFPGRFSGRQFSNSRSEMNVSTLELGDSALYLCASSLVLTGYTDTQYFGPGTRLTVL.